Below, 25 T cell receptor beta chains from the same sample are listed, as sequenced in a study of shared clonotypes between healthy human individuals. Cells designated naive CD8 were CD45RO-negative and were positively selected for CCR7, with terminally differentiated effector memory CD45RA+ cells excluded. The table came from immunoSEQ multiplex PCR; TCRdb's copy has only in-frame clones and leaves some out. The sample lists about 2.2 million clones, under 95% occurring once. The sample taken for sequencing was naive CD8+ T cells from PBMCs. The receptors derive from a man aged 18-30 years in good health. Some clones in this sample may be carry-over from other donors' samples.

V and J are TRBV7-2 and TRBJ1-2; 7 nucleotides agree with TRBD1. Germline CDR1 and CDR2: SGHTA and FQGNSA. V lost 8 bases to trimming and J lost 4 bases; unmatched junction nucleotides: 10. This CDR3 has 14 amino acids. The CDR3 region is CASRPWDSSYGYTF. In nucleotides, the CDR3 is TGTGCCAGCCGCCCCTGGGACAGCTCCTATGGCTACACCTTC.

The rearrangement joins TRBV6-4 to TRBJ2-1, with a tentative D call TRBD1 (5 bases). Germline CDR1 and CDR2: MRHNA and SNTAGT. This CDR3 spans 14 amino acids. V was pared by 3 bases and J by 6 bases, with 12 bases between. The CDR3, as DNA: TGTGCCAGCAGTGAGGCAGGGTTGAGCAATGAGCAGTTCTTC. Its translation: CASSEAGLSNEQFF.

This clone was counted once. The chain joins TRBV5-1 to TRBJ2-7, with 7 bases that match TRBD2. The V and J ends lost 3 bases and 2 bases, in that order; junction bases with no gene match: 8. The CDR3 has 15 amino acids. Germline V gives CDR1 SGHRS, CDR2 YFSETQ. CDR3 in DNA: TGCGCCAGCAGCTCCGAGAAGCGGGGCCCCTACGAGCAGTACTTC. Its protein product is CASSSEKRGPYEQYF.

This sequence joins TRBV19 and TRBJ1-1; D not certain. Germline CDR1 and CDR2: LNHDA and SQIVND (reference sequence). The CDR3 has 15 residues. V lost 6 bases and J 0 bases, leaving 14 bases between the germline ends. As DNA, the CDR3 is TGTGCCAGTAGCCTTGGACGGACCCTGAACACTGAAGCTTTCTTT. It yields the protein CASSLGRTLNTEAFF.

The V call is TRBV19, the J call TRBJ1-1; D may be TRBD1 (5 bases). Germline values: CDR1 LNHDA, CDR2 SQIVND (reference sequence). Trimming pared 7 bases from V and 4 bases from J, leaving 16 bases between. The CDR3 has 14 residues. The CDR3 protein is CASKDSPRSTEAFF. The CDR3 DNA is TGTGCCAGTAAAGACAGCCCCCGGAGCACTGAAGCTTTCTTT. Full variable domain (missing parts from reference TRBV19 and TRBJ1-1): DGGITQSPKYLFRKEGQNVTLSCEQNLNHDAMYWYRQDPGQGLRLIYYSQIVNDFQKGDIAEGYSVSREKKESFPLTVTSAQKNPTAFYLCASKDSPRSTEAFFGQGTRLTVV.

The V and J genes are TRBV7-9 and TRBJ1-3; D gene ambiguous. V lost 5 bases and J 0 bases, leaving 11 bases between the germline ends. CDR1 is SEHNR, CDR2 FQNEAQ, per germline (reference sequence). The CDR3 length is 15 residues. This CDR3 reads CASSPSAVSGNTIYF. CDR3 nucleotides: TGTGCCAGCAGCCCTAGTGCGGTCTCTGGAAACACCATATATTTT.

This chain links TRBV9 with TRBJ2-7, with unresolved D. The V end was cut by 0 bases, the J end by 2 bases, with 12 bases between. Germline V gene sequence: CDR1 SGDLS, CDR2 YYNGEE. This CDR3 spans 15 amino acids. For the CDR3, the DNA is TGTGCCAGCAGCGTAGGGTCCCCTCTTACCTACGAGCAGTACTTC. This codes for CASSVGSPLTYEQYF. The full variable domain, completed using reference TRBV9 and TRBJ2-7, is DSGVTQTPKHLITATGQRVTLRCSPRSGDLSVYWYQQSLDQGLQFLIQYYNGEERAKGNILERFSAQQFPDLHSELNLSSLELGDSALYFCASSVGSPLTYEQYFGPGTRLTVT.

The rearrangement joins TRBV4-3 to TRBJ2-3; D is uncertain. CDR1 and CDR2 (germline): LGHNA, YSLEER. Trimming removed 1 base from V and 4 bases from J, with 18 bases in between. This CDR3 is built from 17 residues. The CDR3: CASSQGPKGQLADTQYF. CDR3 nucleotide sequence: TGCGCCAGCAGCCAAGGACCCAAAGGGCAGCTCGCAGATACGCAGTATTTT.

The chain employs TRBV2 and TRBJ2-7; 11 bases are a match to TRBD2. V was pared by 0 bases and J by 4 bases, with 8 bases of the junction left unmatched. This CDR3 contains 17 residues. CDR1 and CDR2 (germline): SNHLY, FYNNEI. The CDR3 coding sequence is TGTGCCAGCAGTGAAGCGCTTCGGCTAGCGGGAGGTTACGAGCAGTACTTC. This translates into CASSEALRLAGGYEQYF.

CDR3 protein: CSVLKDNTEAFF. CDR3 nucleotide sequence: TGCAGCGTTCTTAAGGATAACACTGAAGCTTTCTTT. The chain employs TRBV29-1 and TRBJ1-1; no clear D gene. Deletions cut 5 bases from V and 2 bases from J, with 9 bases between. The CDR3 has 12 amino acids. Germline V gives CDR1 SQVTM, CDR2 ANQGSEA.

This clone was observed once. The chain carries TRBV18 and TRBJ1-4; D gene uncertain. V was trimmed by 3 bases and J by 11 bases, leaving 25 bases between them. The CDR3 covers 17 residues. The germline V gene encodes CDR1 KGHSH and CDR2 LQKENI. The CDR3 protein is CASSPRLGVPLLCKLFF. CDR3 DNA sequence: TGTGCCAGCTCACCCCGGCTTGGAGTCCCCCTTTTGTGTAAACTGTTTTTT.

In regard to this clone: Distinct nucleotide sequences in the sample also encode this CDR3. CDR3 sequence: CASSLGFGELFF. CDR3 DNA: TGTGCCAGCAGTTTGGGCTTCGGGGAGCTGTTTTTT. The rearrangement links TRBV27 to TRBJ2-2; no clear D. The V end lost 3 bases, the J end lost 7 bases, and 6 bases lay between the germline ends. The CDR3 contains 12 residues. Germline V gene sequence: CDR1 MNHEY, CDR2 SMNVEV (reference sequence).

The CDR3 coding sequence is TGTGCCAGCAGTTCCAATCGGCGGGAGTGGGGAGATACGCAGTATTTT. Translated: CASSSNRREWGDTQYF. The V call is TRBV28, the J call TRBJ2-3, with 7 bases aligning to TRBD2. The trim removed 4 bases at V and 5 bases at J, leaving 12 bases unmatched. The CDR3 loop spans 16 amino acids. The germline CDR1 and CDR2 sequences are MDHEN and SYDVKM.

This clone was detected only once. The V gene is TRBV27, the J gene TRBJ2-3, with TRBD1 matching over 7 bases. J lost 8 bases, V lost 6 bases, and 5 bases had no gene match. In germline, CDR1 is MNHEY, CDR2 SMNVEV (reference sequence). The CDR3 is 12 amino acids. The CDR3 loop is CASRTGPTTQYF. For the CDR3, the DNA is TGTGCCAGCAGGACAGGGCCTACTACGCAGTATTTT.

Points on this clone: Other DNA sequences in this specimen translate into the identical CDR3. The chain carries TRBV7-9 and TRBJ2-7, with TRBD2 identical over 9 bases. The J segment lost 4 bases and the V segment lost 6 bases, leaving 1 base of the junction unmatched. Germline V CDR1 and CDR2: SEHNR, FQNEAQ (reference sequence). The CDR3 totals 12 residues. The CDR3 region has the DNA TGTGCCAGCAGAACTAGCGGGTACGAGCAGTACTTC. Its protein is CASRTSGYEQYF.

V gene TRBV6-6 combines with J gene TRBJ2-1, with 11 bases matching TRBD1. V was clipped by 4 bases and J by 15 bases; unmatched bases: 8. The germline V gene encodes CDR1 MNHNY and CDR2 SVGAGI (reference sequence). The CDR3 spans 13 residues. In nucleotides, the CDR3 is TGTGCCAGCAGTTGGGGACAGGGGGAAACGTCGTTCTTC. Amino acid sequence: CASSWGQGETSFF.

The chain employs TRBV7-9 and TRBJ1-2; 7 bases match TRBD1. This CDR3 comprises 13 residues. Per the germline V gene, CDR1 is SEHNR and CDR2 is FQNEAQ (reference sequence). V trimming: 4 bases; J trimming: 4 bases; junction bases outside the gene matches: 3. In nucleotides, the CDR3 is TGTGCCAGCAGCTCCCGGGACAGCTATGGCTACACCTTC. Translated, it gives CASSSRDSYGYTF.

This chain uses TRBV4-1 with TRBJ2-7; a weak D match, TRBD1 (6 bases). Germline lookup yields CDR1 MGHRA and CDR2 YSYEKL. V was pared by 3 bases and J by 4 bases, with 13 bases between. This CDR3 has 14 residues. The CDR3 DNA reads as TGCGCCAGCAGCCAGGCCGGGACACTATACGAGCAGTACTTC. Its translation is CASSQAGTLYEQYF.

V gene TRBV9 combines with J gene TRBJ2-2, with 8 bases lining up with TRBD1. This CDR3 has 17 residues. Germline CDR1 is SGDLS and CDR2 is YYNGEE. Trimming cost V 3 bases and J 6 bases; bases outside gene matches: 13. The CDR3 region is CASSDHQGALISGELFF. DNA of the CDR3: TGTGCCAGCAGCGACCACCAGGGGGCGCTTATTTCCGGGGAGCTGTTTTTT.

The CDR3 region has the DNA TGCGCCAGCAGCTTGGCCTGGGGCGGGGCTGGGGCCAACGTCCTGACTTTC. It specifies CASSLAWGGAGANVLTF. The chain joins TRBV5-1 to TRBJ2-6; maybe TRBD2 (6 bases). Germline V lookup: CDR1 SGHRS, CDR2 YFSETQ. The CDR3 spans 17 residues. V was shortened by 0 bases and J by 2 bases, with 12 bases between the two germline ends.

The chain joins TRBV27 to TRBJ1-5; no clear D gene. CDR3 length: 21 residues. Trimming left V 4 bases short and J 0 bases short, with 28 bases between. Germline assignment: CDR1 MNHEY and CDR2 SMNVEV (reference sequence). The CDR3 protein is CASSSLSGPDQSSYSNQPQHF. CDR3 sequence (DNA): TGTGCCAGCAGTTCGCTATCCGGGCCGGACCAATCGTCGTATAGCAATCAGCCCCAGCATTTT.

The chain uses TRBV19 and TRBJ2-4, with TRBD1 matching 9 bases. Per germline, CDR1 LNHDA and CDR2 SQIVND (reference sequence). This CDR3 is built from 17 residues. After removal of 7 bases from V and 6 bases from J, the junction contained 16 bases not matched to a gene. Written as DNA, the CDR3 is TGTGCCAGTACGGGACAGGGAACGAGCGGGCCCCTAAACATTCAGTACTTC. It encodes CASTGQGTSGPLNIQYF. The whole variable domain, filled in from reference TRBV19 and TRBJ2-4, reads DGGITQSPKYLFRKEGQNVTLSCEQNLNHDAMYWYRQDPGQGLRLIYYSQIVNDFQKGDIAEGYSVSREKKESFPLTVTSAQKNPTAFYLCASTGQGTSGPLNIQYFGAGTRLSVL.

On this clone: Different DNA sequences within this sample yield the same CDR3. The chain is built from TRBV27 and TRBJ2-1; 8 bases are a match to TRBD2. Germline trimming cut 2 bases from V and 0 bases from J; bases unmatched to any gene: 3. This CDR3 is 16 amino acids long. Germline CDR1 reads MNHEY; CDR2 reads SMNVEV (reference sequence). CDR3 sequence: CASSLGSGSSYNEQFF. The CDR3 DNA is TGTGCCAGCAGTTTAGGGAGCGGGAGCTCCTACAATGAGCAGTTCTTC.

The chain has TRBV10-1 and TRBJ2-7; 10 bases line up with TRBD1. CDR1 is WNHNN, CDR2 SYGVQD, per germline (reference sequence). This CDR3 spans 15 amino acids. V was clipped by 4 bases and J by 4 bases; unmatched bases: 7. The chain's CDR3 is CASSGGGTGEYEQYF. In DNA, the CDR3 is TGCGCCAGCAGTGGCGGGGGGACAGGGGAATACGAGCAGTACTTC.

Comments on this clone: This sample includes further DNA sequences coding for the same CDR3. As DNA, the CDR3 is TGCGCCAGCAGCCTTGCTGGGGCCAACGTCCTGACTTTC. Protein: CASSLAGANVLTF. The chain joins TRBV4-1 to TRBJ2-6; D not certain. Between the trimmed V and J ends, which lost 4 bases and 2 bases, there was a span of 3 bases. This CDR3 is built from 13 residues. Germline CDR1 and CDR2: MGHRA and YSYEKL.